Each of the 9 T cell receptor beta chains below was sequenced from the same sample in a study of cytomegalovirus exposure and HLA in healthy donors. In the PCR, 60 Vbeta and 13 Jbeta primers were used. Only in-frame clones appear in the TCRdb table, and some are missing; sequencing was by immunoSEQ multiplex PCR. Among 90,000 to 130,000 clones listed, about 86% were seen once. The sequenced material came from PBMCs. All receptors come from a man between 35 and 55 years old in good health and CMV-seronegative.

The rearrangement joins TRBV28 to TRBJ2-2; 8 bases align to TRBD1. Germline-derived CDR1 and CDR2 are MDHEN and SYDVKM. Trimming removed 5 bases from V and 2 bases from J; junction bases left unmatched: 7. There are 16 residues in the CDR3. This CDR3 is CASSALGTGNTGELFF. CDR3 bases: TGTGCCAGCAGTGCCCTCGGGACAGGAAACACCGGGGAGCTGTTTTTT.

This clone came up once. The gene calls are TRBV19 and TRBJ1-1; D gene ambiguous. This CDR3 contains 14 residues. V lost 6 bases, J lost 2 bases, and 13 bases lay in between. CDR1 and CDR2 from the germline V gene are LNHDA and SQIVND (reference sequence). CDR3 in DNA: TGTGCCAGTAGGCAGATTTTAAGTAACACTGAAGCTTTCTTT. Translating it yields CASRQILSNTEAFF. The full variable domain, its missing parts supplied by reference TRBV19 and TRBJ1-1, is DGGITQSPKYLFRKEGQNVTLSCEQNLNHDAMYWYRQDPGQGLRLIYYSQIVNDFQKGDIAEGYSVSREKKESFPLTVTSAQKNPTAFYLCASRQILSNTEAFFGQGTRLTVV.

The V gene is TRBV5-5, the J gene TRBJ1-4; 7 nucleotides line up with TRBD1. The germline CDR1 and CDR2 sequences are SGHKS and YYEKEE (reference sequence). The CDR3 is 16 residues long. V lost 4 bases, J lost 6 bases, and 12 bases stayed unmatched. The CDR3 spells CASSPGQGGADEKLFF. The DNA of the CDR3 is TGTGCCAGCAGCCCCGGCCAGGGGGGCGCAGATGAAAAACTGTTTTTT.

This clone was counted once. This chain connects TRBV7-6 to TRBJ1-2; possibly TRBD1 for D (6 bases). V was cut by 5 bases and J by 13 bases, with 20 bases left in between. The germline V gene encodes CDR1 SGHVS and CDR2 FNYEAQ. This CDR3 comprises 13 residues. The CDR3 region has the DNA TGTGCCAGCAGCCTCGCCGAGGGGGTACAGACCACCTTC. Encoded protein: CASSLAEGVQTTF.

This chain connects TRBV6-1 to TRBJ1-2, with 7 positions matching TRBD1. Germline V gene data show CDR1 as MNHNS and CDR2 as SASEGT. V gave up 5 bases and J gave up 4 bases; unmatched junction bases: 4. The CDR3 spans 13 residues. The CDR3 spells CASSTRQGYGYTF. The CDR3 DNA reads as TGTGCCAGCAGTACCAGACAGGGCTATGGCTACACCTTC.

The chain employs TRBV6-5 and TRBJ1-2; tentatively, D is TRBD1 (6 bases). The CDR3 runs 12 residues. From germline, CDR1 is MNHEY and CDR2 SVGAGI. V was shortened by 6 bases and J by 6 bases, with 11 bases between the two germline ends. This CDR3 reads CASRNQGNGYTF. The CDR3 coding sequence is TGTGCCAGCAGGAACCAGGGGAATGGCTACACCTTC.

CDR3 DNA: TGCGCCAGCAGCTTGGAAGGAGGCGGCTTGGGTGCTCCGGATACGCAGTATTTT. Protein product: CASSLEGGGLGAPDTQYF. J is TRBJ2-3 and V is TRBV5-1; tentatively, D is TRBD2 (5 bases). Looked up from germline, CDR1 is SGHRS and CDR2 is YFSETQ. V lost 0 bases, J lost 6 bases, and 23 bases lay in between. The CDR3 spans 18 residues. Based on the CDR3 plus reference TRBV5-1 and TRBJ2-3, the full variable domain is KAGVTQTPRYLIKTRGQQVTLSCSPISGHRSVSWYQQTPGQGLQFLFEYFSETQRNKGNFPGRFSGRQFSNSRSEMNVSTLELGDSALYLCASSLEGGGLGAPDTQYFGPGTRLTVL.

The J gene is TRBJ2-7, the V gene TRBV5-4; 9 bases fit TRBD2. CDR3 length: 16 residues. With V trimmed by 0 bases and J by 0 bases, 4 bases remained unmatched. Germline assignment: CDR1 SGHNT and CDR2 YYREEE (reference sequence). In DNA form, the CDR3 reads TGTGCCAGCAGCTTGGCCATAGCGGGGGACTCCTACGAGCAGTACTTC. It codes for CASSLAIAGDSYEQYF. The full variable domain, its missing parts supplied by reference TRBV5-4 and TRBJ2-7, is ETGVTQSPTHLIKTRGQQVTLRCSSQSGHNTVSWYQQALGQGPQFIFQYYREEENGRGNFPPRFSGLQFPNYSSELNVNALELDDSALYLCASSLAIAGDSYEQYFGPGTRLTVT.

The chain carries TRBV11-3 and TRBJ1-1; D gene unclear. The germline V gene encodes CDR1 SGHNT and CDR2 YENEEA. The CDR3 runs 13 residues. Trimming shortened V by 5 bases and J by 3 bases, and 10 bases separated the two germline ends. CDR3 loop: CASSLSGDTEAFF. CDR3 DNA sequence: TGTGCCAGCAGCCTAAGCGGGGACACTGAAGCTTTCTTT.